These 7 T cell receptor beta chains originate from one sample sequenced in a study of T cells in Graves' hyperthyroidism and ophthalmopathy. RNA transcripts gave rise to amplified TCR beta CDR3 regions. The HTBI primer set served for first-round RT-PCR of the TCR CDR3. TCRdb used MiXCR to reprocess the multiplex PCR reads, holding one entry per CDR3 protein. The data hold about 400,000 distinct CDR3 sequences, with around 13% observed a single time. Sequenced: blood. These receptors all come from a young woman with Graves' hyperthyroidism.

This clonotype was recorded many times. The chain recombines TRBV10-3 with TRBJ2-7, with TRBD2 as a possible D gene (5 bases). Trimming removed 4 bases from V and 2 bases from J, with 27 bases in between. The germline V gene encodes CDR1 ENHRY and CDR2 SYGVKD. The length of the CDR3 is 19 residues. The DNA for the CDR3 is TGTGCCATCAGTGCGTTCGGTGATCCGCCGACTAATACTGCCTACGAGCAGTACTTC. As protein: CAISAFGDPPTNTAYEQYF.

The CDR3 loop is CASSVGAGHSGTEAFF. The CDR3 nucleotides are TGTGCCAGCAGCGTAGGGGCAGGGCACTCAGGCACTGAAGCTTTCTTT. The V and J genes are TRBV9 and TRBJ1-1, with D possibly being TRBD1 (5 bases). This CDR3 is 16 amino acids long. Per germline, CDR1 SGDLS and CDR2 YYNGEE. With 0 bases removed from V and 4 bases from J, the gap between germline ends came to 16 bases. The entire variable domain, with the rest obtained from reference TRBV9 and TRBJ1-1, is as follows: DSGVTQTPKHLITATGQRVTLRCSPRSGDLSVYWYQQSLDQGLQFLIQYYNGEERAKGNILERFSAQQFPDLHSELNLSSLELGDSALYFCASSVGAGHSGTEAFFGQGTRLTVV.

This clonotype was observed at least ten times. V gene TRBV28 combines with J gene TRBJ2-7; D call uncertain. This CDR3 has 13 residues. V lost 10 bases, J lost 0 bases, and 13 bases lay in between. From germline, CDR1 is MDHEN and CDR2 SYDVKM. The CDR3 reads CATNILSSYEQYF. The CDR3 bases are TGTGCCACGAATATCCTGAGCTCCTACGAGCAGTACTTC.

This clonotype was seen only a few times. This chain uses TRBV30 with TRBJ2-7; D tentatively fits TRBD1 or TRBD2 (5 bases each). Germline V gives CDR1 GTSNPN, CDR2 SVGIG (reference sequence). CDR3 length equals 12 residues. The chain's CDR3 is CAVRGVTYEQYF. Written as DNA, the CDR3 is TGTGCTGTGAGAGGGGTCACCTACGAGCAGTACTTC.

A note on this clonotype: Given a much more abundant clone one base away, this may be a read error. This chain links TRBV12-3 or TRBV12-4 with TRBJ1-5; weak D call: TRBD1 (6 bases). The CDR3 length is 14 residues. With 10 bases removed from V and 3 bases from J, the gap between germline ends came to 16 bases. CDR3: CANSPRDTNQPQHF. The CDR3 DNA is TGTGCCAACAGCCCGAGGGACACCAATCAGCCCCAGCATTTT.

This clonotype was seen many times. The chain links TRBV6-1 to TRBJ2-1; D is uncertain. This CDR3 has 13 residues. V shed 9 bases and J shed 2 bases, with 11 bases lying between them. The germline gives CDR1 MNHNS, CDR2 SASEGT. CDR3 in amino acids: CASGQPPYNEQFF. The CDR3 bases are TGTGCCAGTGGGCAGCCACCCTACAATGAGCAGTTCTTC.

This clonotype occurred many times. An end of the junction differs from the germline gene, which may be a read error. The chain carries TRBV12-3 or TRBV12-4 and TRBJ1-3; the D is unclear. The CDR3 length is 14 residues. The CDR3 protein is CASSLVGSGNTIYF. CDR3 nucleotide sequence: TGTGCCAGCAGCTTAGTAGGCTCTGGAAACACCATATATTTT.